This entry lists 13 T cell receptor beta chains sequenced from one sample in a study of T cell repertoires in cytomegalovirus infection. TCRdb reprocessed the reads via MiXCR and lists one record per CDR3 protein. The table lists approximately 470,000 distinct CDR3 sequences, about two fifths of them singletons. Their antigens are not known. The source material was cultured PBMCs, sampled from culture after CMV antigen stimulation. These receptor sequences come from a human donor in good health (CMV status not recorded). Some clones in this sample may be carry-over from other donors' samples.

This clonotype was picked up a small number of times. The CDR3 reads CASSLPSRWTDTQYF. The DNA for the CDR3 is TGTGCCAGCAGCTTACCTTCCCGGTGGACAGATACGCAGTATTTT. The V call is TRBV11-2, the J call TRBJ2-3; D ambiguous. In germline, CDR1 is SGHAT, CDR2 FQNNGV. With 2 bases removed from V and 3 bases from J, the gap between germline ends came to 12 bases. The CDR3 spans 15 residues.

This clonotype was counted once. The chain is built from TRBV5-1 and TRBJ1-2, with TRBD1 as a possible D gene (6 bases). With 1 base removed from V and 8 bases from J, the gap between germline ends came to 18 bases. Germline V CDR1 and CDR2: SGHRS, YFSETQ. CDR3 length: 15 residues. The CDR3 coding sequence is TGCGCCAGCAGCTTGACCTCCACAGGGTTCATGGGCTACACCTTC. Its protein is CASSLTSTGFMGYTF. Together with reference TRBV5-1 and TRBJ1-2, the CDR3 gives the full variable domain: KAGVTQTPRYLIKTRGQQVTLSCSPISGHRSVSWYQQTPGQGLQFLFEYFSETQRNKGNFPGRFSGRQFSNSRSEMNVSTLELGDSALYLCASSLTSTGFMGYTFGSGTRLTVV.

The V gene is TRBV5-1, the J gene TRBJ2-7, with 7 bases lining up with TRBD2. V lost 0 bases and J lost 7; bases outside the gene matches: 7. Per the germline V gene, CDR1 is SGHRS and CDR2 is YFSETQ. CDR3 length equals 14 residues. CDR3 protein: CASSLGGGFGEQYF. The CDR3 coding sequence is TGCGCCAGCAGCTTGGGGGGAGGGTTCGGAGAGCAGTACTTC.

The chain is built from TRBV6-6 and TRBJ1-1; TRBD1 matches 7 bases. Germline V gene sequence: CDR1 MNHNY, CDR2 SVGAGI (reference sequence). Trimming at V came to 9 bases and at J to 3 bases, leaving 10 bases not matched to a gene. The CDR3 is 14 residues long. The CDR3 nucleotides read TGTGCCAGTACAGGGGACAGCGGTTACACTGAAGCTTTCTTT. This encodes CASTGDSGYTEAFF.

This chain connects TRBV20-1 to TRBJ2-6, with D perhaps matching TRBD2 (6 bases). This CDR3 spans 19 amino acids. Trimming removed 0 bases at V and 0 bases at J, with 18 bases between. Looked up from germline, CDR1 is DFQATT and CDR2 is SNEGSKA (reference sequence). The chain's CDR3 is CSARDLVRDDGSGANVLTF. The CDR3 nucleotides are TGCAGTGCTAGAGATCTCGTGCGGGACGACGGCTCTGGGGCCAACGTCCTGACTTTC.

This clonotype was counted once. The CDR3 protein is CSVETGSGNTIYF. In DNA, the CDR3 is TGCAGCGTTGAAACAGGGTCTGGAAACACCATATATTTT. This chain links TRBV29-1 with TRBJ1-3; D might be TRBD1 (6 bases). Trimming took 2 bases from V and 1 from J, leaving 6 bases between them. CDR3 length: 13 residues. Germline lookup yields CDR1 SQVTM and CDR2 ANQGSEA.

The rearrangement uses TRBV5-1 and TRBJ2-3, with 10 bases fitting TRBD2. The germline gives CDR1 SGHRS, CDR2 YFSETQ. The CDR3 is made up of 17 amino acids. J gave up 6 bases and V 0 bases, and 10 bases lay outside the gene matches. CDR3 loop: CASSLDPGLAVQDTQYF. For the CDR3, the DNA is TGCGCCAGCAGCTTGGATCCTGGACTAGCGGTTCAGGATACGCAGTATTTT.

J is TRBJ1-5 and V is TRBV4-1; D unclear. Looked up from germline, CDR1 is MGHRA and CDR2 is YSYEKL. This CDR3 has 17 residues. Between the trimmed V and J ends, which lost 2 bases and 1 base, there was a span of 15 bases. CDR3 loop: CASSQSRGIGSNQPQHF. CDR3 nucleotide sequence: TGCGCCAGCAGCCAAAGTCGAGGAATCGGGAGCAATCAGCCCCAGCATTTT.

This clonotype was seen more than once but under ten times. V usage is TRBV7-6 and J usage is TRBJ1-1; 11 bases line up with TRBD1. Germline V gene data show CDR1 as SGHVS and CDR2 as FNYEAQ. V lost 5 bases, J lost 4 bases, and 3 bases stayed unmatched. The CDR3 runs 14 residues. CDR3 protein: CASSIGTGGTEAFF. The CDR3 bases are TGTGCCAGCAGCATAGGGACAGGGGGCACTGAAGCTTTCTTT.

V is TRBV2 and J is TRBJ2-1; D is perhaps TRBD2 (6 bases). The CDR3 sequence is 16 residues long. Germline V gene data show CDR1 as SNHLY and CDR2 as FYNNEI. The V gene lost 11 bases and the J gene lost 3 bases, with 23 bases spanning the gap. CDR3 protein: CARLASPSSLYNEQFF. Here the CDR3 DNA reads TGTGCCCGCCTAGCGAGTCCCTCTTCCCTCTACAATGAGCAGTTCTTC.

This clonotype has only a few counts. The gene calls are TRBV7-2 and TRBJ2-7; perhaps TRBD2 as D (5 bases). CDR3 size: 16 residues. The germline V and J ends were trimmed by 1 base and 3 bases, with 16 bases remaining between them. Germline values: CDR1 SGHTA, CDR2 FQGNSA. DNA for the CDR3: TGTGCCAGCAGCTTAGGGGCGGGCCCTAAGCTCTACGAGCAGTACTTC. The encoded protein is CASSLGAGPKLYEQYF.

The chain is built from TRBV5-1 and TRBJ1-6, with TRBD1 matching 10 bases. Germline V lookup: CDR1 SGHRS, CDR2 YFSETQ. This CDR3 comprises 16 residues. The V gene end was trimmed by 4 bases and the J gene end by 7 bases; junction bases not matched to a gene: 8. Here the CDR3 DNA reads TGCGCCAGCAGCCCATCGCGGGGACAGGGGAATTCACCCCTCCACTTT. Translation: CASSPSRGQGNSPLHF.

This rearrangement joins TRBV7-9 to TRBJ2-3, with 7 bases matching TRBD2. V was pared by 10 bases and J by 0 bases, with 10 bases of the junction left unmatched. This CDR3 comprises 15 residues. Germline CDR1 reads SEHNR; CDR2 reads FQNEAQ (reference sequence). For the CDR3, the DNA is TGTGCCACTACCCAACTAGCGCCTAGCACAGATACGCAGTATTTT. This sequence encodes CATTQLAPSTDTQYF.